The 23 T cell receptor beta chains listed next were all sequenced from one sample in a study of cytomegalovirus exposure and HLA in healthy donors. 60 Vbeta and 13 Jbeta primers were used in PCR. Sequenced by immunoSEQ multiplex PCR; TCRdb stores in-frame clones only, minus some. The sample records approximately 140,000 clones, 75% to 80% being singletons. The sequencing input was PBMCs. Receptors originate from a man aged 18-30 years in good health and CMV-seronegative.

The V gene is TRBV20-1, the J gene TRBJ2-7; D remains ambiguous. The CDR3 sequence is 10 residues long. Trimming left V 7 bases short and J 2 bases short, with 6 bases between. The germline V gene encodes CDR1 DFQATT and CDR2 SNEGSKA (reference sequence). The CDR3 region has the DNA TGCAGTGTCCTTACCTACGAGCAGTACTTC. As protein: CSVLTYEQYF.

V is TRBV6-5 and J is TRBJ2-5; 9 bases align to TRBD2. The germline V gene has CDR1 MNHEY and CDR2 SVGAGI. V dropped 6 bases and J dropped 5; count of bases not matched to a gene: 7. The CDR3 spans 14 residues. CDR3 residues: CASSPGLASETQYF. The CDR3 DNA sequence: TGTGCCAGCAGCCCCGGACTAGCGTCTGAGACCCAGTACTTC.

This chain links TRBV6-1 with TRBJ2-6; 7 bases match TRBD2. The length of the CDR3 is 15 residues. Trimming at V came to 6 bases and at J to 4 bases, leaving 6 bases not matched to a gene. The V gene's germline CDR1 is MNHNS and CDR2 SASEGT. CDR3 nucleotide sequence: TGTGCCAGCAGAGAGGGAGGGACCGGGGCCAACGTCCTGACTTTC. Its translation: CASREGGTGANVLTF.

This clone was counted a few times. The J gene is TRBJ1-1, the V gene TRBV5-6, with 9 bases fitting TRBD1. V trimming: 4 bases; J trimming: 10 bases; junction bases outside the gene matches: 11. Germline loops: CDR1 SGHDT, CDR2 YYEEEE. The CDR3 has 14 residues. Here the CDR3 DNA reads TGTGCCAGCAGCCATCGACAGGGGGGAGGAGTAGCTTTCTTT. This translates into CASSHRQGGGVAFF.

Notes on this clone: Other nucleotide sequences from this sample produce the same CDR3. The chain carries TRBV5-6 and TRBJ2-5; D ambiguous. V was clipped by 1 base and J by 5 bases, with 9 bases between them. The CDR3 totals 13 residues. CDR1 and CDR2 from the germline V gene are SGHDT and YYEEEE. The CDR3 nucleotides read TGTGCCAGCAGCTTGCAAAGCGTGGAGACCCAGTACTTC. It encodes CASSLQSVETQYF.

This clone was detected only a few times. The J gene is TRBJ2-7, the V gene TRBV18; the match to TRBD1 covers 8 bases. Per germline, CDR1 KGHSH and CDR2 LQKENI. V shed 4 bases, J shed 3 bases, and the junction held 11 bases outside the gene matches. This CDR3 is 16 amino acids long. The CDR3 here is CASSRGGTGRLYEQYF. In nucleotides, the CDR3 is TGTGCCAGCTCACGAGGAGGGACAGGCCGTCTCTACGAGCAGTACTTC.

CDR3 in DNA: TGTGCCCGAACTGGGTTGGGGACAGGGCGGAAAGCTTTCTTT. As protein: CARTGLGTGRKAFF. This sequence joins TRBV30 and TRBJ1-1; TRBD1 aligns across 9 bases. Trimming took 8 bases from V and 9 from J; bases not matched to a gene: 16. This CDR3 has 14 amino acids. Germline assignment: CDR1 GTSNPN and CDR2 SVGIG (reference sequence).

The chain employs TRBV7-9 and TRBJ2-1, with 7 positions matching TRBD2. The length of the CDR3 is 16 residues. V trimming: 7 bases; J trimming: 2 bases; junction bases outside the gene matches: 11. Germline V gives CDR1 SEHNR, CDR2 FQNEAQ (reference sequence). As DNA, the CDR3 is TGTGCCAGCATCAAAGGCGGGGACTACCCCTACAATGAGCAGTTCTTC. Translated: CASIKGGDYPYNEQFF. The full variable domain, with the rest looked up from reference TRBV7-9 and TRBJ2-1, is DTGVSQNPRHKITKRGQNVTFRCDPISEHNRLYWYRQTLGQGPEFLTYFQNEAQLEKSRLLSDRFSAERPKGSFSTLEIQRTEQGDSAMYLCASIKGGDYPYNEQFFGPGTRLTVL.

In its sample, this clone was seen a few times. The gene calls are TRBV30 and TRBJ2-5, with 16 nucleotides matching TRBD2. The tail of the sequence fits TRBJ2-7 better, so the J call may be wrong. CDR3 length: 21 amino acids. Germline loops: CDR1 GTSNPN, CDR2 SVGIG (reference sequence). The CDR3 loop is CAWSVPGTSGRAVLVVHEQYF. The CDR3 nucleotides read TGTGCCTGGAGTGTCCCAGGGACTAGCGGGAGGGCCGTATTGGTGGTCCACGAGCAGTACTTC.

This sequence joins TRBV28 and TRBJ1-2, with a weak D call TRBD1 (6 bases). V was cut by 2 bases and J by 3 bases, with 16 bases left in between. The CDR3 spans 16 residues. Per germline, CDR1 MDHEN and CDR2 SYDVKM. The CDR3 sequence is CASSLTRSGVYYGYTF. The CDR3 DNA sequence: TGTGCCAGCAGTTTAACAAGATCAGGGGTCTACTATGGCTACACCTTC.

This chain connects TRBV7-2 to TRBJ1-2, with a weak D call TRBD1 (6 bases). The germline V gene has CDR1 SGHTA and CDR2 FQGNSA. The CDR3 has 13 amino acids. The V and J ends lost 5 bases and 6 bases respectively, with 13 bases between them. CDR3 nucleotide sequence: TGTGCCAGCAGCGGGGGCCTCGGACATGGCTACACCTTC. Translating it yields CASSGGLGHGYTF.

The rearrangement links TRBV6-1 to TRBJ2-5; 8 bases agree with TRBD1. The J call may be wrong; the DNA end is better matched by TRBJ2-7. The CDR3 consists of 14 residues. Germline loops: CDR1 MNHNS, CDR2 SASEGT. DNA for the CDR3: TGTGCCAGCACCCGGGACAGGACAAACTACGAGCAGTACTTC. Translated, it gives CASTRDRTNYEQYF.

This chain connects TRBV2 to TRBJ1-1; no clear D gene. The CDR3 is 13 amino acids. V lost 6 bases, J lost 4 bases, and 12 bases lay in between. From germline, CDR1 is SNHLY and CDR2 FYNNEI. The CDR3 loop is CASRPDMTTEAFF. CDR3 coding DNA: TGTGCCAGCAGACCCGACATGACCACTGAAGCTTTCTTT. Based on the CDR3 plus reference TRBV2 and TRBJ1-1, the full variable domain is EPEVTQTPSHQVTQMGQEVILRCVPISNHLYFYWYRQILGQKVEFLVSFYNNEISEKSEIFDDQFSVERPDGSNFTLKIRSTKLEDSAMYFCASRPDMTTEAFFGQGTRLTVV.

This clone was seen a few times. The V and J genes are TRBV5-6 and TRBJ2-7; TRBD2 agrees at 7 bases. This CDR3 spans 14 amino acids. V gave up 2 bases and J gave up 3 bases; unmatched junction bases: 5. Germline CDR1 SGHDT, CDR2 YYEEEE. In DNA form, the CDR3 reads TGTGCCAGCAGCTTAACACGGACTAGCTACGAGCAGTACTTC. This sequence encodes CASSLTRTSYEQYF.

The chain is built from TRBV30 and TRBJ1-1; the match to TRBD1 covers 8 bases. The germline V gene encodes CDR1 GTSNPN and CDR2 SVGIG (reference sequence). The CDR3 runs to 13 residues. With 4 bases clipped from V and 3 bases from J, the junction kept 4 bases outside the gene matches. The CDR3 DNA sequence: TGTGCCTGGAACCCGACAGGGGACACTGAAGCTTTCTTT. This translates into CAWNPTGDTEAFF.

V usage is TRBV27 and J usage is TRBJ1-5, with D perhaps matching TRBD1 (6 bases). CDR1 and CDR2 from the germline V gene are MNHEY and SMNVEV (reference sequence). This CDR3 has 16 amino acids. The germline V and J ends were trimmed by 5 bases and 0 bases, with 14 bases remaining between them. CDR3 loop: CASSTTGPYSNQPQHF. As DNA, the CDR3 is TGTGCCAGCAGTACGACAGGACCGTATAGCAATCAGCCCCAGCATTTT.

A few counts support this clone. The chain is built from TRBV30 and TRBJ1-2, with D perhaps matching TRBD1 (5 bases). Deletions cut 5 bases from V and 6 bases from J, with 10 bases between. This CDR3 spans 11 amino acids. Germline values: CDR1 GTSNPN, CDR2 SVGIG (reference sequence). The CDR3 region has the DNA TGTGCCTGGTTGCAGGGTAATGGCTACACCTTC. Protein sequence: CAWLQGNGYTF.

V and J are TRBV10-3 and TRBJ2-5; 7 bases align to TRBD1. The closer fit of TRBJ2-7 to the DNA end suggests the J call may be wrong. This CDR3 is built from 16 residues. Germline V gene lookup returns CDR1 ENHRY and CDR2 SYGVKD. The CDR3 spells CAISESDRDVSYEQYF. CDR3 DNA sequence: TGTGCCATCAGTGAGTCAGACAGGGATGTCTCCTACGAGCAGTACTTC.

The V call is TRBV10-3, the J call TRBJ2-1; 8 nucleotides match TRBD2. V shed 2 bases, J shed 9 bases, and the junction held 9 bases outside the gene matches. The CDR3 is made up of 15 amino acids. Per the germline V gene, CDR1 is ENHRY and CDR2 is SYGVKD. The CDR3 loop reads CAISESSGLVSEQFF. DNA of the CDR3: TGTGCCATCAGTGAGAGTTCGGGACTAGTGTCTGAGCAGTTCTTC.

This chain links TRBV6-6 with TRBJ2-7, with 11 bases matching TRBD2. CDR3 size: 16 residues. CDR1 and CDR2 from the germline V gene are MNHNY and SVGAGI (reference sequence). J gave up 1 base and V 4 bases, and 6 bases lay outside the gene matches. CDR3 bases: TGTGCCAGCAGTTCAATAGCGGGAGGGTGGTCCTACGAGCAGTACTTC. Its translation is CASSSIAGGWSYEQYF.

The chain joins TRBV10-3 to TRBJ2-7; weak D call: TRBD1 (5 bases). The CDR3 is 14 amino acids. From germline, CDR1 is ENHRY and CDR2 SYGVKD. The V gene lost 3 bases and the J gene lost 0 bases, with 9 bases spanning the gap. The CDR3 DNA sequence: TGTGCCATCAGTGACCAGACAGACTCCTACGAGCAGTACTTC. Its translation is CAISDQTDSYEQYF.

The chain has TRBV10-3 and TRBJ2-3; D is possibly TRBD2 (6 bases). This CDR3 comprises 13 residues. V lost 8 bases and J lost 3, with 12 bases in between. CDR1 is ENHRY, CDR2 SYGVKD, per germline. The CDR3 nucleotides are TGTGCCATCGGGCGACTAGGGACAGATACGCAGTATTTT. Protein sequence: CAIGRLGTDTQYF.

The chain employs TRBV6-1 and TRBJ2-3; 9 positions match TRBD1. The CDR3 totals 14 residues. V shed 6 bases, J shed 3 bases, and the junction held 4 bases outside the gene matches. CDR1 and CDR2 (germline): MNHNS, SASEGT. The CDR3: CASRDRGLTDTQYF. The CDR3 DNA sequence: TGTGCCAGCAGGGACAGGGGTTTAACAGATACGCAGTATTTT.